The rows below give T cell receptor beta chains drawn from one sample of a study of Graves' ophthalmopathy and Graves' hyperthyroidism. MiXCR, applied by TCRdb to the multiplex PCR reads, yields one record per CDR3 protein. Here the sample spans about 370,000 distinct CDR3 sequences, 17% being singletons. The sample comprised peripheral blood. The receptors stem from an adult woman with stable Graves' hyperthyroidism. CDR3s include the opening cysteine and the closing phenylalanine or tryptophan. D genes are given only for firm matches. Size tells how often a clone was seen (once, few, many) or the class of an expanded clone, and some rows leave it out.

clone_size: .
d_call: TRBD2
j_call: TRBJ2-7
v_call: TRBV6-1
cdr3_nt: TGTGCCAGCAGCACTAGCGGGGACTACGAGCAGTACTTC
cdr3_aa: CASSTSGDYEQYF

clone_size: many
d_call: TRBD1
j_call: TRBJ2-2
v_call: TRBV2
cdr3_nt: TGTGCCAGCAGATACAGGGGATCGAACACCGGGGAGCTGTTTTTT
cdr3_aa: CASRYRGSNTGELFF

clone_size: many
d_call: TRBD2
j_call: TRBJ2-7
v_call: TRBV20-1
cdr3_nt: TGCAGTGCTATGTGGGACTATCTTGGGGACGAGCAGTACTTC
cdr3_aa: CSAMWDYLGDEQYF

clone_size: many
d_call: TRBD2
j_call: TRBJ2-5
v_call: TRBV7-2
cdr3_nt: TGTGCCAGCAGCCCAAGACTAGCGGGAGGGCCGAGGCAAGAGACCCAGTACTTC
cdr3_aa: CASSPRLAGGPRQETQYF

clone_size: many
d_call: .
j_call: TRBJ1-6
v_call: TRBV27
cdr3_nt: TGTGCCAGCCGGGGGGAGTATAATTCACCCCTCCACTTT
cdr3_aa: CASRGEYNSPLHF

clone_size: many
d_call: TRBD1
j_call: TRBJ1-6
v_call: TRBV3-1
cdr3_nt: TGTGCCAGCAGCCAACAGGGGGCAGAATCACCCCTCCACTTT
cdr3_aa: CASSQQGAESPLHF

clone_size: .
d_call: TRBD2
j_call: TRBJ2-7
v_call: TRBV10-3
cdr3_nt: TGTGCCATCAGTGAGTACGACGGGAGGGACTACGAGCAGTACTTC
cdr3_aa: CAISEYDGRDYEQYF

clone_size: few
d_call: TRBD1
j_call: TRBJ1-3
v_call: TRBV4-1
cdr3_nt: TGCGCCAGCAGACTAACCGGGACAGCACAAAACACCATATATTTT
cdr3_aa: CASRLTGTAQNTIYF

clone_size: .
d_call: .
j_call: TRBJ1-6
v_call: TRBV2
cdr3_nt: TGTGCCAGCGTATCACCTTTTGCGGGGCGGGCTTCACCCCTCCACTTT
cdr3_aa: CASVSPFAGRASPLHF

clone_size: many
d_call: TRBD1
j_call: TRBJ2-7
v_call: TRBV14
cdr3_nt: TGTGCCAGCAGCCAAGAAAAGGGGGCCCACCCCCTTGGCTACGAGCAGTACTTC
cdr3_aa: CASSQEKGAHPLGYEQYF

clone_size: few
d_call: .
j_call: TRBJ1-5
v_call: TRBV12-3/TRBV12-4
cdr3_nt: TGTGCCAGCAGTTTAATTCTTTTTGCTACTACAACGACCAGTAGCAATCAGCCCCAGCATTTT
cdr3_aa: CASSLILFATTTTSSNQPQHF

clone_size: many
d_call: .
j_call: TRBJ1-5
v_call: TRBV7-2
cdr3_nt: TGTGCCAGCAGCCCTCACGGACAGCCCCAGCATTTT
cdr3_aa: CASSPHGQPQHF

clone_size: .
d_call: .
j_call: TRBJ2-4
v_call: TRBV29-1
cdr3_nt: TGCAGCGTCCGTATAGGGTTGTCGAACATTCAGTACTTC
cdr3_aa: CSVRIGLSNIQYF

clone_size: many
d_call: TRBD1
j_call: TRBJ1-1
v_call: TRBV7-9
cdr3_nt: TGTGCCAGCAGCCAAGTGACAGGGAGCGCTGAAGCTTTCTTT
cdr3_aa: CASSQVTGSAEAFF

clone_size: many
d_call: TRBD2
j_call: TRBJ2-7
v_call: TRBV28
cdr3_nt: TGTGCCAGCAGCCTTAGCGGGAGGGCCGGCGAGCAGTACTTC
cdr3_aa: CASSLSGRAGEQYF

clone_size: many
d_call: .
j_call: TRBJ2-4
v_call: TRBV11-2
cdr3_nt: TGTGCCAGCAGCTTAGAGTCGCTAACCTCGCTAGCCAAAAACATTCAGTACTTC
cdr3_aa: CASSLESLTSLAKNIQYF

clone_size: many
d_call: TRBD1
j_call: TRBJ2-7
v_call: TRBV29-1
cdr3_nt: TGCAGCGTCGAGACAGGGGACGAGCAGTACTTC
cdr3_aa: CSVETGDEQYF

clone_size: .
d_call: .
j_call: TRBJ1-6
v_call: TRBV28
cdr3_nt: TGTGCCAGCACTCGGACGGCTATTTATTCACCCCTCCACTTT
cdr3_aa: CASTRTAIYSPLHF

clone_size: many
d_call: .
j_call: TRBJ2-7
v_call: TRBV12-3/TRBV12-4
cdr3_nt: TGTGCCAGCAGCCGACAGGCCTACGAGCAGTACTTC
cdr3_aa: CASSRQAYEQYF

clone_size: many
d_call: .
j_call: TRBJ1-2
v_call: TRBV3-1
cdr3_nt: TGTGCCAGCAGCCAAGCCTCAGGGAGTTCCGGCTACACCTTC
cdr3_aa: CASSQASGSSGYTF

clone_size: many
d_call: TRBD2
j_call: TRBJ2-7
v_call: TRBV7-2
cdr3_nt: TGTGCCAGCAGCTTAGCGGCGCCTAGCGGGAGGTACGAGCAGTACTTC
cdr3_aa: CASSLAAPSGRYEQYF

clone_size: many
d_call: .
j_call: TRBJ1-2
v_call: TRBV12-5
cdr3_nt: TGTGCTAGTGGTTTGGTAACCGGGGTGCACTATGGCTACACCTTC
cdr3_aa: CASGLVTGVHYGYTF

clone_size: few
d_call: .
j_call: TRBJ2-7
v_call: TRBV20-1
cdr3_nt: TGCAGTGCTGGCAGGGGGGCCACCTACGAGCAGTACTTC
cdr3_aa: CSAGRGATYEQYF

clone_size: .
d_call: .
j_call: TRBJ1-1
v_call: TRBV19
cdr3_nt: TGTGCCAGTAGTCTATTGGCTGAAGCTTTCTTT
cdr3_aa: CASSLLAEAFF

clone_size: .
d_call: .
j_call: TRBJ1-1
v_call: TRBV10-3
cdr3_nt: TGTGCCATCAGTGAGTTCTCCGCGGGGACTGGAGCTTTCTTT
cdr3_aa: CAISEFSAGTGAFF

clone_size: .
d_call: TRBD1
j_call: TRBJ2-7
v_call: TRBV11-2
cdr3_nt: TGTGCCAGCAGCCTCACTCCGGGACAGGGTCGCGAGCAGTACTTC
cdr3_aa: CASSLTPGQGREQYF

clone_size: many
d_call: .
j_call: TRBJ2-6
v_call: TRBV29-1
cdr3_nt: TGCAGCGTGGGCACACAGTCTGGGGCCAACGTCCTGACTTTC
cdr3_aa: CSVGTQSGANVLTF

clone_size: few
d_call: .
j_call: TRBJ1-3
v_call: TRBV11-2
cdr3_nt: TGTGCCAGCAGCTCACTCCGGACAGACAGCTCTGGAAACACCATATATTTT
cdr3_aa: CASSSLRTDSSGNTIYF

clone_size: many
d_call: TRBD1
j_call: TRBJ2-5
v_call: TRBV7-8
cdr3_nt: TGTGCCAGCAGCTTAGGCGCAGGGGGATTTTTACAAGAGACCCAGTACTTC
cdr3_aa: CASSLGAGGFLQETQYF

clone_size: .
d_call: .
j_call: TRBJ1-1
v_call: TRBV28
cdr3_nt: TGTGCCAGCAGTGGAGCCGGGACAACGAACACTGAAGCTTTCTTT
cdr3_aa: CASSGAGTTNTEAFF

clone_size: many
d_call: TRBD1
j_call: TRBJ2-7
v_call: TRBV28
cdr3_nt: TGTGCCAGCCCCCCCGGACAGGGGTCTGACTACGAGCAGTACTTC
cdr3_aa: CASPPGQGSDYEQYF

clone_size: few
d_call: TRBD1
j_call: TRBJ1-1
v_call: TRBV5-1
cdr3_nt: TGCGCCAGCAGCTTGGCCCGACAGGGGGCTGGCACTGAAGCTTTCTTT
cdr3_aa: CASSLARQGAGTEAFF

clone_size: many
d_call: .
j_call: TRBJ2-7
v_call: TRBV20-1
cdr3_nt: TGCAGTGCTAGAGATCTCTTACGGTCCTACGAGCAGTACTTC
cdr3_aa: CSARDLLRSYEQYF

clone_size: few
d_call: .
j_call: TRBJ2-5
v_call: TRBV7-9
cdr3_nt: TGTGCCAGCAGTAACAATGACAGGCCGGGAGGGACCCAGTACTTC
cdr3_aa: CASSNNDRPGGTQYF

clone_size: .
d_call: TRBD1
j_call: TRBJ2-7
v_call: TRBV7-2
cdr3_nt: TGTGCCAGCAGCTTAGGGGGGACAGGGGCCTACGAGCAGTACTTC
cdr3_aa: CASSLGGTGAYEQYF

clone_size: .
d_call: .
j_call: TRBJ2-1
v_call: TRBV6-2/TRBV6-3
cdr3_nt: TGTGCCAGCAGTTCTGGAGGGGCAGGGCGAGACTACAATGAGCAGTTCTTC
cdr3_aa: CASSSGGAGRDYNEQFF

clone_size: many
d_call: .
j_call: TRBJ2-7
v_call: TRBV27
cdr3_nt: TGTGCCAGCAGTTTAAACTACGGAATGGTGTACGAGCAGTACTTC
cdr3_aa: CASSLNYGMVYEQYF

clone_size: many
d_call: TRBD1
j_call: TRBJ1-1
v_call: TRBV10-3
cdr3_nt: TGTGCCACCCGGACAGGGGACACTGAAGCTTTCTTT
cdr3_aa: CATRTGDTEAFF

clone_size: many
d_call: .
j_call: TRBJ2-7
v_call: TRBV7-8
cdr3_nt: TGTGCCAGCAGCTTAAAACGGGACGGAACCCTCTACGAGCAGTACTTC
cdr3_aa: CASSLKRDGTLYEQYF

clone_size: many
d_call: .
j_call: TRBJ2-7
v_call: TRBV12-3/TRBV12-4
cdr3_nt: TGTGCCAGCAGTTTACCCAACTCCTACGAGCAGTACTTC
cdr3_aa: CASSLPNSYEQYF